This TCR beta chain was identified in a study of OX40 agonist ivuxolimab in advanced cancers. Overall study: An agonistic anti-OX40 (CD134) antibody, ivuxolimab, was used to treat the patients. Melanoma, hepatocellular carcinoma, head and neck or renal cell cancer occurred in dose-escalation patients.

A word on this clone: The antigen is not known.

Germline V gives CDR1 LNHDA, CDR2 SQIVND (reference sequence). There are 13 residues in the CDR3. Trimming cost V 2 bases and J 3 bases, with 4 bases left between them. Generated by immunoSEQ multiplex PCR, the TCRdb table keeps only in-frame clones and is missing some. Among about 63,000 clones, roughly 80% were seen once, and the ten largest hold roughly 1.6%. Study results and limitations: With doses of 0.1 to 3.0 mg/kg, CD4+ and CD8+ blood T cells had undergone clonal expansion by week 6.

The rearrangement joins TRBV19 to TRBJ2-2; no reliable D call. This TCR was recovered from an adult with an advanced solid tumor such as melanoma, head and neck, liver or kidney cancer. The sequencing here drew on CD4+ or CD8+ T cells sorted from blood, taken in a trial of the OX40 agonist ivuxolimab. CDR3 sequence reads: CASSIIDTGELFF. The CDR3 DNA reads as TGTGCCAGTAGTATAATAGACACCGGGGAGCTGTTTTTT.